Each of the 8 T cell receptor beta chains below was sequenced from the same sample in a study of cytomegalovirus exposure and HLA in healthy donors (dated by TCRdb to 2017 to 2019). Library generation was performed with the immunoSEQ multiplex PCR assay. Drawn from immuneACCESS, this table holds only the in-frame rearrangements with V and J called that TCRdb kept. Clones are partly lost; checked studies trace under half to an unresolved V gene and leave the rest unexplained. Within this sample are some 98,000 clones, with 87% of them counted one time only. The ten largest clones add up to roughly 3.9% of the sample. The sample comprised PBMCs. The receptors were gathered from a woman aged 25 to 45 in good health and CMV-seronegative.

V and J are TRBV6-1 and TRBJ1-1, with 9 bases lining up with TRBD1. Losses at the gene ends were 9 bases for V and 5 bases for J; bases not matched to a gene: 10. This CDR3 is built from 14 residues. Germline values: CDR1 MNHNS, CDR2 SASEGT. The CDR3 reads CASRLQGARTEAFF. The CDR3, as DNA: TGTGCCAGTAGATTACAGGGGGCGAGGACTGAAGCTTTCTTT.

This rearrangement joins TRBV7-8 to TRBJ2-5, with 13 nucleotides matching TRBD2. Germline-derived CDR1 and CDR2 are SGHVS and FQNEAQ. The CDR3 covers 16 residues. J lost 5 bases, V lost 5 bases, and 8 bases had no gene match. Here the CDR3 reads CASSPTSGGAWETQYF. DNA of the CDR3: TGTGCCAGCAGCCCCACTAGCGGGGGGGCATGGGAGACCCAGTACTTC.

The chain carries TRBV18 and TRBJ2-3; no firm D call. The CDR3 is made up of 14 amino acids. The V end was cut by 0 bases, the J end by 0 bases, with 4 bases between. Germline assignment: CDR1 KGHSH and CDR2 LQKENI. The CDR3 spells CASSPPGSTDTQYF. The CDR3 DNA is TGTGCCAGCTCACCACCCGGGAGCACAGATACGCAGTATTTT.

J is TRBJ2-7 and V is TRBV27; 9 bases fit TRBD2. V trimming: 4 bases; J trimming: 2 bases; junction bases outside the gene matches: 12. CDR3 length equals 17 residues. Germline V gives CDR1 MNHEY, CDR2 SMNVEV (reference sequence). The CDR3 nucleotides are TGTGCCAGCAGTTCCCTCATCCTAGCGGGGAAAGCCTACGAGCAGTACTTC. Protein product: CASSSLILAGKAYEQYF.

In DNA form, the CDR3 reads TGCAGCGTTGATTTATTCCCTGGCTACACCTTC. It is translated as CSVDLFPGYTF. The chain uses TRBV29-1 and TRBJ1-2; D remains unclear. The CDR3 consists of 11 residues. Germline CDR1 SQVTM, CDR2 ANQGSEA. V shed 3 bases and J shed 7 bases, with 9 bases lying between them. Drawing the rest from reference TRBV29-1 and TRBJ1-2, the complete variable domain is SAVISQKPSRDICQRGTSLTIQCQVDSQVTMMFWYRQQPGQSLTLIATANQGSEATYESGFVIDKFPISRPNLTFSTLTVSNMSPEDSSIYLCSVDLFPGYTFGSGTRLTVV.

The CDR3 nucleotides read TGTGCCAGCAGCCAAGATCTCGGGACAGGGGCCTATGGCTACACCTTC. It codes for CASSQDLGTGAYGYTF. This chain links TRBV4-2 with TRBJ1-2; 10 positions agree with TRBD1. V shed 0 bases, J shed 4 bases, and the junction held 5 bases outside the gene matches. The V gene's germline CDR1 is LGHNA and CDR2 YNFKEQ. This CDR3 spans 16 amino acids.

This sequence joins TRBV19 and TRBJ2-7; 9 bases agree with TRBD1. CDR1 and CDR2 (germline): LNHDA, SQIVND (reference sequence). CDR3 length: 14 residues. The trim removed 6 bases at V and 1 base at J, leaving 4 bases unmatched. CDR3 region: CASRVGQGSYEQYF. CDR3 bases: TGTGCCAGTAGGGTCGGACAGGGGTCCTACGAGCAGTACTTC.

This clone has just one count. The chain has TRBV9 and TRBJ2-7; tentative D call: TRBD2 (6 bases). The CDR3 contains 14 residues. The germline V and J ends were trimmed by 3 bases and 5 bases, with 15 bases remaining between them. Germline CDR1 is SGDLS and CDR2 is YYNGEE. CDR3: CASSARDERHEQYF. DNA for the CDR3: TGTGCCAGCAGCGCGCGGGACGAGAGGCACGAGCAGTACTTC.